Presented here are 7 T cell receptor beta chains from one specimen sequenced in a study of Graves' ophthalmopathy and Graves' hyperthyroidism. RNA transcripts provided the template for amplifying TCR beta CDR3 regions. HTBI-primed first-round RT-PCR preceded second-round multiplex PCR. TCRdb reprocessed the multiplex PCR reads via MiXCR and lists one record per CDR3 protein. The sample lists almost 750,000 distinct CDR3 sequences, roughly 40% occurring once. Sequenced: peripheral blood. The receptor set was obtained from an adult man with Graves' ophthalmopathy.

The genes are TRBV25-1 and TRBJ1-1, with a weak D call TRBD1 (5 bases). Germline-derived CDR1 and CDR2 are MGHDK and SYGVNS. The CDR3 has 13 amino acids. V was cut by 5 bases and J by 7 bases, with 14 bases left in between. For the CDR3, the DNA is TGTGCCAGCAGTTTATCCGGGACCCTTGAAGCTTTCTTT. Translated, it gives CASSLSGTLEAFF. The whole variable domain, remainder taken from reference TRBV25-1 and TRBJ1-1, is EADIYQTPRYLVIGTGKKITLECSQTMGHDKMYWYQQDPGMELHLIHYSYGVNSTEKGDLSSESTVSRIRTEHFPLTLESARPSHTSQYLCASSLSGTLEAFFGQGTRLTVV.

This clonotype was detected only once. The V call is TRBV5-4, the J call TRBJ2-2, with TRBD1 matching 7 bases. Per the germline V gene, CDR1 is SGHNT and CDR2 is YYREEE (reference sequence). The CDR3 has 14 residues. The ends lost 6 bases at V and 5 bases at J; junction bases unmatched: 7. The CDR3, as DNA: TGTGCCAGCAACCGACAGGGTTTTACCGGGGAGCTGTTTTTT. Its translation: CASNRQGFTGELFF.

V gene TRBV29-1 combines with J gene TRBJ2-7; possible D gene TRBD1, 7 bases. CDR1 is SQVTM, CDR2 ANQGSEA, per germline. The CDR3 extends over 11 amino acids. Trimming pared 6 bases from V and 7 bases from J, leaving 13 bases between. The CDR3 reads CSVGQAGEQYF. The CDR3 nucleotides read TGCAGCGTAGGACAGGCGGGAGAGCAGTACTTC.

J is TRBJ1-1 and V is TRBV6-5; D ambiguous. This CDR3 comprises 15 residues. The V and J ends lost 1 base and 0 bases respectively, with 9 bases between them. In germline, CDR1 is MNHEY, CDR2 SVGAGI. The CDR3, as DNA: TGTGCCAGCAGTTACTTCTGGAATCTGAACACTGAAGCTTTCTTT. This encodes CASSYFWNLNTEAFF.

The chain carries TRBV12-5 and TRBJ1-1, with D possibly being TRBD1 (5 bases). Looked up from germline, CDR1 is LGHNT and CDR2 is FRNRAP. The CDR3 extends over 13 amino acids. CDR3 coding DNA: TGTGCCAGCAGCGGGGATGGGGGGAATGAAGCTTTCTTT. Its translation is CASSGDGGNEAFF.

This rearrangement joins TRBV7-9 to TRBJ1-4; D is uncertain. The CDR3 runs 13 residues. Germline CDR1 SEHNR, CDR2 FQNEAQ (reference sequence). The V and J ends lost 5 bases and 8 bases respectively, with 12 bases between them. Here the CDR3 DNA reads TGTGCCAGCAGCCCCTACATCTGGGAAAAACTGTTTTTT. Translation gives CASSPYIWEKLFF.

About this clonotype: Relative to the germline gene, one junction end is altered; a read error may explain this. The chain joins TRBV14 to TRBJ2-7; D is undetermined. This CDR3 comprises 13 residues. In germline, CDR1 is SGHDN, CDR2 FVKESK. The CDR3 region has the DNA TGTGCCAGCCGCCAATTTAAGGGTTTCGAGCAGTACTTC. Translated: CASRQFKGFEQYF.